A selection of T cell receptor beta chains follows, all from one sample in a study of T cells after yellow fever vaccination. A single record per CDR3 protein comes from TCRdb applying MiXCR to the 5' RACE reads. The sample consists of a few hundred thousand distinct CDR3 sequences, over 6.5% of them appearing once. Sequences were derived from CD4+ T cells sorted from PBMCs, sampled on the day of the yellow fever booster vaccination. All receptors derive from a man aged 25 to 40 who received the YFV17D yellow fever vaccine. The CDR3 runs from the conserved cysteine through the conserved F or W. A D gene is named only where the DNA matches it firmly. Some rows have no size entry. The others give once, few or many, or a class for an expanded clone.

v_gene	d_gene	j_gene	abundance	len	CDR3nt	CDR3aa
TRBV19	NA	TRBJ1-5	few	15	TGTGCCAGTCGCGTCATGTCGAATTGGGATCAGCCCCAGCATTTT	CASRVMSNWDQPQHF
TRBV18	NA	TRBJ2-3	NA	14	TGTGCCAGCTCTAGGGTGGGACAACAAGATACGCAGTATTTT	CASSRVGQQDTQYF
TRBV20-1	TRBD2	TRBJ2-1	NA	15	TGCAGTGCGCAGGGAACCGGGAGGGGGGGCGGTGAGCAGTTCTTC	CSAQGTGRGGGEQFF
TRBV20-1	TRBD1	TRBJ1-2	few	14	TGCAGTGCTACGAAGACAGGGGGCGAAGGAGGCTACACCTTC	CSATKTGGEGGYTF
TRBV29-1	TRBD2	TRBJ2-3	many	15	TGCAGCGTTGAAGAACGCGGGAGCGGCACAGATACGCAGTATTTT	CSVEERGSGTDTQYF
TRBV5-1	NA	TRBJ2-2	NA	15	TGCGCCAGCAGCTTGGTCGGGAGCCGTACCGGGGAGCTGTTTTTT	CASSLVGSRTGELFF
TRBV10-2	TRBD1	TRBJ2-2	many	15	TGCGCCAGCAGTGCAGAGGGACAGGGGTTCGGGGAGCTGTTTTTT	CASSAEGQGFGELFF
TRBV7-2	NA	TRBJ2-4	NA	14	TGTGCCACCCTCTCGGACGGGGAAAGGAACATTCAGTACTTC	CATLSDGERNIQYF
TRBV5-1	TRBD2	TRBJ2-1	NA	16	TGCGCCAGCAGCCCCCCAGGACTAGCGGGAGGGAATGAGCAGTTCTTC	CASSPPGLAGGNEQFF
TRBV5-1	NA	TRBJ2-3	many	15	TGCGCCAGCAAGGAGGGGCCAGGGCGCACAGATACGCAGTATTTT	CASKEGPGRTDTQYF
TRBV18	NA	TRBJ2-3	few	14	TGTGCCAGCTCACAGCTAGCGATAACAGATACGCAGTATTTT	CASSQLAITDTQYF
TRBV12-3/TRBV12-4	TRBD2	TRBJ2-5	few	14	TGTGCCAGCACCGTCGCCGGGGGGGGGGAGACCCAGTACTTC	CASTVAGGGETQYF
TRBV10-1	TRBD2	TRBJ2-3	many	15	TGCGCCAGCATTCAGCGGGGGCCGGGTGGAGATACGCAGTATTTT	CASIQRGPGGDTQYF
TRBV30	NA	TRBJ1-2	NA	14	TGTGCCTGGAGTGGGGCGGGTCCTCAGTATGGCTACACCTTC	CAWSGAGPQYGYTF
TRBV30	NA	TRBJ1-5	few	12	TGTGCCTTTAGGGAGGGGCATCAGCCCCAGCATTTT	CAFREGHQPQHF
TRBV11-2	NA	TRBJ2-3	many	15	TGTGCCAGCAGCTTAGACTCCCGCGGCACAGATACGCAGTATTTT	CASSLDSRGTDTQYF
TRBV5-6	NA	TRBJ2-6	few	14	TGTGCCAGCAGCTTACGGGCCCGGGCCAACGTCCTGACTTTC	CASSLRARANVLTF
TRBV5-6	TRBD2	TRBJ2-1	NA	14	TGTGCCAGCAGCTCCGGGACTAGAACGAATGAGCAGTTCTTC	CASSSGTRTNEQFF
TRBV29-1	NA	TRBJ2-3	NA	12	TGCAGCGTTGACCCGGGGACAGATACGCAGTATTTT	CSVDPGTDTQYF
TRBV21-1	NA	TRBJ2-7	many	13	TGTGCCAGCAACTTTACGGGACAATACGAGCAGTACTTC	CASNFTGQYEQYF
TRBV12-3/TRBV12-4	NA	TRBJ2-1	NA	15	TGTGCCAGCAGAACACCGGGACGGATCTACAATGAGCAGTTCTTC	CASRTPGRIYNEQFF
TRBV7-2	NA	TRBJ2-1	few	15	TGTGCCAGCAGCCTTCTCGGGGTGGCTAGTGGTGAGCAGTTCTTC	CASSLLGVASGEQFF